A single sample gave rise to the 30 T cell receptor beta chains below, sequenced in a study of T cell changes during pregnancy in multiple sclerosis. Data came from immunoSEQ multiplex PCR; TCRdb stores just in-frame clones and leaves some out. The table has some 42,000 clones, approximately 94% seen once; the top ten hold about 0.6%. This specimen was CD4+ T cells from peripheral blood mononuclear cells, taken in the third trimester of pregnancy. Receptors were obtained from a female donor with multiple sclerosis, enrolled in a pregnancy study.

The chain couples TRBV10-3 to TRBJ1-4; D is ambiguous. Between the trimmed V and J ends, which lost 5 bases and 3 bases, there was a span of 13 bases. CDR1 and CDR2 from the germline V gene are ENHRY and SYGVKD. The CDR3 sequence is 15 residues long. For the CDR3, the DNA is TGTGCCATCAGTCCCTACCCAACCTCTAATGAAAAACTGTTTTTT. Translated, it gives CAISPYPTSNEKLFF.

V is TRBV19 and J is TRBJ1-3, with D perhaps matching TRBD1 (6 bases). CDR3 size: 14 residues. Trimming removed 8 bases at V and 0 bases at J, with 11 bases between. Looked up from germline, CDR1 is LNHDA and CDR2 is SQIVND (reference sequence). The CDR3 sequence is CASGQSHSGNTIYF. CDR3 coding DNA: TGTGCCAGTGGACAGAGCCACTCTGGAAACACCATATATTTT. Drawing the rest from reference TRBV19 and TRBJ1-3, the complete variable domain is DGGITQSPKYLFRKEGQNVTLSCEQNLNHDAMYWYRQDPGQGLRLIYYSQIVNDFQKGDIAEGYSVSREKKESFPLTVTSAQKNPTAFYLCASGQSHSGNTIYFGEGSWLTVV.

The chain combines TRBV2 with TRBJ1-1; D is possibly TRBD1 (5 bases). The CDR3 consists of 13 residues. The ends were cut back, 6 bases at V and 5 bases at J, with 13 bases in the middle. Germline loops: CDR1 SNHLY, CDR2 FYNNEI. The CDR3 DNA sequence: TGTGCCAGCAGGGCGACAGTGGGTACTGAAGCTTTCTTT. Its translation: CASRATVGTEAFF. The variable domain in full, with the rest retrieved from reference TRBV2 and TRBJ1-1, is EPEVTQTPSHQVTQMGQEVILRCVPISNHLYFYWYRQILGQKVEFLVSFYNNEISEKSEIFDDQFSVERPDGSNFTLKIRSTKLEDSAMYFCASRATVGTEAFFGQGTRLTVV.

Here the CDR3 DNA reads TGTGCCAGCAGCTTAGCGAGGGGGGAGACCCAGTACTTC. Translated: CASSLARGETQYF. The J gene is TRBJ2-5, the V gene TRBV7-2, with a weak D call TRBD1 (6 bases). The germline V gene encodes CDR1 SGHTA and CDR2 FQGNSA. V was pared by 0 bases and J by 5 bases, with 7 bases between. The CDR3 is 13 residues long.

This chain connects TRBV5-1 to TRBJ2-5, with D possibly being TRBD1 (6 bases). Germline V gives CDR1 SGHRS, CDR2 YFSETQ. Trimming removed 4 bases from V and 2 bases from J, with 15 bases in between. The CDR3 length is 15 residues. CDR3: CASSRALGQQETQYF. DNA for the CDR3: TGCGCCAGCAGCCGAGCCCTTGGACAGCAAGAGACCCAGTACTTC.

The chain employs TRBV4-1 and TRBJ1-1, with no clear D. V dropped 1 base and J dropped 3 bases, with 6 bases sitting between them. The CDR3 spans 13 residues. Germline V lookup: CDR1 MGHRA, CDR2 YSYEKL. The CDR3 coding sequence is TGCGCCAGCAGCCAAGTTCTGTACACTGAAGCTTTCTTT. Residues: CASSQVLYTEAFF.

The chain carries TRBV18 and TRBJ2-7; 8 bases align to TRBD2. Germline V lookup: CDR1 KGHSH, CDR2 LQKENI. The V and J ends lost 3 bases and 2 bases, in that order; junction bases with no gene match: 6. The CDR3 is 15 amino acids. The CDR3 DNA follows: TGTGCCAGCTCACCTACCGGGACTAGGGCCTACGAGCAGTACTTC. Its protein is CASSPTGTRAYEQYF.

The genes are TRBV2 and TRBJ1-5, with D maybe TRBD1 (6 bases). V lost 8 bases and J lost 1, with 15 bases in between. From germline, CDR1 is SNHLY and CDR2 FYNNEI. The CDR3 is 15 residues long. The DNA of the CDR3 is TGTGCCAGCGTAACGGGGGGCGCAAGCAATCAGCCCCAGCATTTT. Its translation is CASVTGGASNQPQHF. The entire variable domain, with the rest obtained from reference TRBV2 and TRBJ1-5, is as follows: EPEVTQTPSHQVTQMGQEVILRCVPISNHLYFYWYRQILGQKVEFLVSFYNNEISEKSEIFDDQFSVERPDGSNFTLKIRSTKLEDSAMYFCASVTGGASNQPQHFGDGTRLSIL.

The genes are TRBV7-3 and TRBJ2-3, with TRBD1 identical over 11 bases. Germline loops: CDR1 SGHTA, CDR2 FQGTGA. The CDR3 is made up of 17 amino acids. With V trimmed by 2 bases and J by 1 base, 5 bases remained unmatched. CDR3 loop: CASSLRGGQGGTDTQYF. CDR3 bases: TGTGCCAGCAGCTTACGGGGGGGACAGGGGGGCACAGATACGCAGTATTTT.

The rearrangement uses TRBV5-4 and TRBJ2-5; 7 nucleotides match TRBD2. The length of the CDR3 is 14 residues. Looked up from germline, CDR1 is SGHNT and CDR2 is YYREEE (reference sequence). V gave up 4 bases and J gave up 4 bases; unmatched junction bases: 7. CDR3 bases: TGTGCCAGCAGCAGGGCTAGCGGCCTAGAGACCCAGTACTTC. Translation: CASSRASGLETQYF.

The genes are TRBV19 and TRBJ1-1, with a weak D call TRBD1 (5 bases). The CDR3 runs to 14 residues. The V end was cut by 3 bases, the J end by 0 bases, with 8 bases between. CDR1 LNHDA and CDR2 SQIVND come from the germline V gene (reference sequence). The CDR3 loop reads CASSIDRVNTEAFF. The CDR3 DNA is TGTGCCAGTAGTATTGACAGAGTGAACACTGAAGCTTTCTTT.

V and J are TRBV5-1 and TRBJ2-2; 7 bases line up with TRBD2. The V gene's germline CDR1 is SGHRS and CDR2 YFSETQ. V shed 3 bases and J 0 bases; nucleotides not matched to a gene: 5. The CDR3 length is 16 residues. CDR3 sequence reads: CASSSSGGANTGELFF. The CDR3 nucleotides read TGCGCCAGCAGCTCTAGCGGTGGAGCGAACACCGGGGAGCTGTTTTTT.

The chain is built from TRBV18 and TRBJ2-1, with D tentatively TRBD2 (5 bases). The CDR3 is 14 amino acids. Trimming left V 6 bases short and J 1 base short, with 10 bases between. Looked up from germline, CDR1 is KGHSH and CDR2 is LQKENI. CDR3 in DNA: TGTGCCAGCTCCCCGGACTGGTCCTACAATGAGCAGTTCTTC. Protein product: CASSPDWSYNEQFF.

V usage is TRBV28 and J usage is TRBJ1-4, with D perhaps matching TRBD1 (5 bases). CDR3 length: 15 residues. Germline V gene lookup returns CDR1 MDHEN and CDR2 SYDVKM. V was trimmed by 3 bases and J by 7 bases, leaving 15 bases between them. DNA of the CDR3: TGTGCCAGCAGTTTTCTTACCGGGCAGGGTGAAAAACTGTTTTTT. Translating it yields CASSFLTGQGEKLFF.

The V call is TRBV6-1, the J call TRBJ1-1; maybe TRBD1 (5 bases). The germline V gene encodes CDR1 MNHNS and CDR2 SASEGT. CDR3 length: 13 amino acids. Trimming took off 7 bases at V and 3 bases at J, with 12 bases between the two ends. As DNA, the CDR3 is TGTGCCAGCAACCAGGGTCGGGACACTGAAGCTTTCTTT. This translates into CASNQGRDTEAFF.

The V call is TRBV7-8, the J call TRBJ2-1; 10 bases align to TRBD2. Trimming at V came to 7 bases and at J to 5 bases, leaving 5 bases not matched to a gene. Per germline, CDR1 SGHVS and CDR2 FQNEAQ. The CDR3 consists of 14 residues. The CDR3: CASNERGGDNEQFF. The CDR3 bases are TGTGCCAGCAACGAGCGGGGGGGGGACAATGAGCAGTTCTTC.

The J gene is TRBJ2-7, the V gene TRBV4-1; 14 positions agree with TRBD2. The CDR3 length is 15 residues. Trimming took 4 bases from V and 8 from J; bases not matched to a gene: 7. Germline loops: CDR1 MGHRA, CDR2 YSYEKL. The CDR3 is CASSPKGLAGEKQYF. In nucleotides, the CDR3 is TGCGCCAGCAGCCCTAAGGGACTAGCGGGAGAGAAGCAGTACTTC.

J is TRBJ2-7 and V is TRBV10-2; TRBD1 agrees at 7 bases. Trimming cost V 2 bases and J 7 bases; bases outside gene matches: 14. This CDR3 is 16 amino acids long. The germline V gene has CDR1 WSHSY and CDR2 SAAADI. The CDR3 nucleotides are TGCGCCAGCAGTGAGGGAAACAGGGGCCCTCAGGGGGAGCAGTACTTC. Its protein is CASSEGNRGPQGEQYF.

The gene calls are TRBV6-1 and TRBJ2-7; 10 bases match TRBD2. Germline CDR1 is MNHNS and CDR2 is SASEGT. The CDR3 sequence is 15 residues long. The J segment lost 2 bases and the V segment lost 6 bases, leaving 7 bases of the junction unmatched. The CDR3 reads CASSVLAGQTYEQYF. The CDR3 coding sequence is TGTGCCAGCAGCGTACTAGCGGGGCAAACCTACGAGCAGTACTTC.

The chain recombines TRBV5-1 with TRBJ2-1; tentatively, D is TRBD2 (7 bases). The CDR3 length is 15 residues. Trimming removed 4 bases at V and 2 bases at J, with 13 bases between. Germline V lookup: CDR1 SGHRS, CDR2 YFSETQ. Here the CDR3 reads CASSLGGAAYNEQFF. The CDR3 coding sequence is TGCGCCAGCAGCCTTGGGGGGGCCGCCTACAATGAGCAGTTCTTC.

V usage is TRBV2 and J usage is TRBJ1-1; 7 bases match TRBD1. J lost 4 bases, V lost 7 bases, and 9 bases had no gene match. Germline lookup yields CDR1 SNHLY and CDR2 FYNNEI. The CDR3 runs 14 residues. The CDR3 reads CASTLRGSSTEAFF. The CDR3 coding sequence is TGTGCCAGCACCCTCAGGGGGTCGAGCACTGAAGCTTTCTTT. Complete variable domain (other parts from reference TRBV2 and TRBJ1-1): EPEVTQTPSHQVTQMGQEVILRCVPISNHLYFYWYRQILGQKVEFLVSFYNNEISEKSEIFDDQFSVERPDGSNFTLKIRSTKLEDSAMYFCASTLRGSSTEAFFGQGTRLTVV.

The gene calls are TRBV7-8 and TRBJ2-7, with 11 bases identical to TRBD2. CDR3 size: 17 residues. J gave up 0 bases and V 0 bases, and 4 bases lay outside the gene matches. Germline loops: CDR1 SGHVS, CDR2 FQNEAQ. This CDR3 reads CASSLAPTSGASYEQYF. The CDR3, as DNA: TGTGCCAGCAGCTTAGCTCCGACTAGCGGGGCCTCCTACGAGCAGTACTTC. Based on the CDR3 plus reference TRBV7-8 and TRBJ2-7, the full variable domain is GAGVSQSPRYKVAKRGQDVALRCDPISGHVSLFWYQQALGQGPEFLTYFQNEAQLDKSGLPSDRFFAERPEGSVSTLKIQRTQQEDSAVYLCASSLAPTSGASYEQYFGPGTRLTVT.

The genes are TRBV27 and TRBJ2-3; 7 positions match TRBD2. Looked up from germline, CDR1 is MNHEY and CDR2 is SMNVEV (reference sequence). V trimming: 5 bases; J trimming: 0 bases; junction bases outside the gene matches: 17. This CDR3 comprises 19 residues. The CDR3 sequence is CASSPRPPVGSGSTDTQYF. The CDR3 DNA reads TGTGCCAGCAGTCCACGCCCCCCCGTAGGTAGCGGGAGCACAGATACGCAGTATTTT.

A single count supports this clone. This chain's CDR3 is CAISESGDFSSYNEQFF. The CDR3 region has the DNA TGTGCCATCAGTGAGTCCGGGGACTTCTCGAGCTACAATGAGCAGTTCTTC. The chain joins TRBV10-3 to TRBJ2-1; perhaps TRBD2 as D (6 bases). Trimming shortened V by 0 bases and J by 3 bases, and 15 bases separated the two germline ends. Germline V CDR1 and CDR2: ENHRY, SYGVKD. The CDR3 covers 17 residues.

The chain uses TRBV29-1 and TRBJ2-4; 7 positions match TRBD1. The CDR3 consists of 15 residues. Germline V gene lookup returns CDR1 SQVTM and CDR2 ANQGSEA. With 0 bases clipped from V and 6 bases from J, the junction kept 8 bases outside the gene matches. CDR3 in amino acids: CSVEDLSGTVNIQYF. The CDR3 nucleotides are TGCAGCGTTGAAGATCTATCGGGGACAGTAAACATTCAGTACTTC.

The rearrangement links TRBV19 to TRBJ1-2, with D unclear. V lost 6 bases to trimming and J lost 2 bases, with 10 bases between them. This CDR3 spans 13 amino acids. CDR1 and CDR2 (germline): LNHDA, SQIVND (reference sequence). DNA for the CDR3: TGTGCCAGTAGGGATAAGACAAACTATGGCTACACCTTC. Encoded protein: CASRDKTNYGYTF.

The genes are TRBV2 and TRBJ2-5, with D maybe TRBD2 (5 bases). The CDR3 has 12 amino acids. Trimming left V 7 bases short and J 6 bases short, with 12 bases between. Germline CDR1 and CDR2: SNHLY and FYNNEI. In nucleotides, the CDR3 is TGTGCCAGCAAACGGGAAAGGAAGACCCAGTACTTC. Translated, it gives CASKRERKTQYF.

This clone was counted a single time. Other nucleotide sequences in the sample specify the same CDR3. The V call is TRBV2, the J call TRBJ2-2; the match to TRBD1 covers 8 bases. V shed 6 bases and J 1 base; nucleotides not matched to a gene: 4. The CDR3 sequence is 15 residues long. Germline V gives CDR1 SNHLY, CDR2 FYNNEI. The CDR3 protein is CASRGQGRNTGELFF. The DNA for the CDR3 is TGTGCCAGCAGAGGACAGGGTCGGAACACCGGGGAGCTGTTTTTT.

The gene calls are TRBV27 and TRBJ1-6; D is ambiguous. Trimming shortened V by 7 bases and J by 0 bases, and 16 bases separated the two germline ends. Germline V CDR1 and CDR2: MNHEY, SMNVEV (reference sequence). The CDR3 runs to 17 residues. The CDR3 nucleotides read TGTGCCAGCAAGCCCCTAGATCTTAGCTCCTATAATTCACCCCTCCACTTT. Protein: CASKPLDLSSYNSPLHF.

The chain employs TRBV2 and TRBJ1-2; 7 nucleotides line up with TRBD1. V lost 6 bases, J lost 4 bases, and 14 bases stayed unmatched. CDR1 SNHLY and CDR2 FYNNEI come from the germline V gene. This CDR3 contains 16 residues. For the CDR3, the DNA is TGTGCCAGCAGAGTCGGGACAGCCGCGGGTTTCTATGGCTACACCTTC. Protein: CASRVGTAAGFYGYTF.